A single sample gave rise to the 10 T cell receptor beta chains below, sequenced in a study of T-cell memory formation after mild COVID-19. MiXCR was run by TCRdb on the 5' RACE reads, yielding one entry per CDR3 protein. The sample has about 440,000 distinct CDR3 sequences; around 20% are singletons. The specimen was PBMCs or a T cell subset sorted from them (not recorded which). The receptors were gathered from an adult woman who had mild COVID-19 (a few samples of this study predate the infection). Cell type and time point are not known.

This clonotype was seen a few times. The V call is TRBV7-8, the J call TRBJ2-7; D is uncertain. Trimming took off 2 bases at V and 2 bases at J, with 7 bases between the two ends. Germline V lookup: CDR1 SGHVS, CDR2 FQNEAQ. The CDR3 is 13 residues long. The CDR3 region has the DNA TGTGCCAGCAGCTTACAGGCGGCCTACGAGCAGTACTTC. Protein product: CASSLQAAYEQYF.

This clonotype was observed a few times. As DNA, the CDR3 is TGCGCCAGCAGCTTAGAACCTGGGCCCTCGGGTGGAAACACCATATATTTT. Encoded protein: CASSLEPGPSGGNTIYF. The rearrangement joins TRBV5-1 to TRBJ1-3; no reliable D call. Germline V CDR1 and CDR2: SGHRS, YFSETQ. The CDR3 loop spans 17 amino acids. Trimming removed 2 bases at V and 3 bases at J, with 18 bases between.

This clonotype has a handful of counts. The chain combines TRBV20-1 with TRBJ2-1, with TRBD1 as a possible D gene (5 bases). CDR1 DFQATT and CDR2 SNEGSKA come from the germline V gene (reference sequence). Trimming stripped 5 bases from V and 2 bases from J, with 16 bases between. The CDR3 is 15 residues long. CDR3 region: CSAPPRAGPYNEQFF. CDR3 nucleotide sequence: TGCAGTGCTCCGCCCAGGGCAGGACCCTACAATGAGCAGTTCTTC.

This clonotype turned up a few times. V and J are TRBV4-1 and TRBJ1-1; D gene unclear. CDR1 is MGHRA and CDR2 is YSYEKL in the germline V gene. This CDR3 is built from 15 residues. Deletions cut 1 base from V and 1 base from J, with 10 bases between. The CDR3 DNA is TGCGCCAGCAGCCAAGTTGTCGACGGGAACACTGAAGCTTTCTTT. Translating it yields CASSQVVDGNTEAFF.

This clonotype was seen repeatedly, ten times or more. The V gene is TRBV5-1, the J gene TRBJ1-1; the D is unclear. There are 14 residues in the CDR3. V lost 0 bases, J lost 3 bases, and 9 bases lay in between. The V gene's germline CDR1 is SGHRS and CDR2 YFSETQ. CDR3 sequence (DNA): TGCGCCAGCAGCTTGGAACCCGGGGACACTGAAGCTTTCTTT. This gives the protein CASSLEPGDTEAFF.

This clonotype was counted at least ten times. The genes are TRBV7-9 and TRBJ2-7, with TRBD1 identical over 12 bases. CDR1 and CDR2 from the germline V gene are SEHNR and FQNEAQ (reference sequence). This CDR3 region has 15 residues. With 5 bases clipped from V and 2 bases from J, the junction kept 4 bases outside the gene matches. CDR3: CASSPGTGGPYEQYF. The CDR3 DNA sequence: TGTGCCAGCAGCCCCGGGACAGGGGGCCCCTACGAGCAGTACTTC.

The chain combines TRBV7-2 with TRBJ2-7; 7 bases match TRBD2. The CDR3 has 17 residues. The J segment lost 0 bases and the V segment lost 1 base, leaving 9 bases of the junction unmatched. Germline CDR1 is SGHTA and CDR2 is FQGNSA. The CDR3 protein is CASSLGRRAGASYEQYF. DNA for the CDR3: TGTGCCAGCAGCTTAGGCCGCCGGGCGGGAGCCTCCTACGAGCAGTACTTC.

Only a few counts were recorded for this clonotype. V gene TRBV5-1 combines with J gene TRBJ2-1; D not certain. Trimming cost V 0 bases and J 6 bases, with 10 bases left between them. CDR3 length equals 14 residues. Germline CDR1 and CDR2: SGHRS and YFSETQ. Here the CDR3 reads CASSLVPVPNEQFF. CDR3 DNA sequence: TGCGCCAGCAGCTTGGTTCCAGTCCCCAATGAGCAGTTCTTC.

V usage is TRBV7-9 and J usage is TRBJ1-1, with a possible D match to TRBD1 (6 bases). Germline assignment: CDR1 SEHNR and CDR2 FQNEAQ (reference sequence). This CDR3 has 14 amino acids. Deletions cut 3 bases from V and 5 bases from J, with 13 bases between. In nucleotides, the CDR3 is TGTGCCAGCAGCTTTGAGGGGGGTCTGACTGAAGCTTTCTTT. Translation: CASSFEGGLTEAFF.

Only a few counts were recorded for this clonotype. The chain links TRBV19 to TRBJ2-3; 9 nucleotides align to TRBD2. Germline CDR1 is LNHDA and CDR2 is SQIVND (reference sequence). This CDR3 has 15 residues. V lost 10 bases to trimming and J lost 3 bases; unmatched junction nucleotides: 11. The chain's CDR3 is CATSAREGWTDTQYF. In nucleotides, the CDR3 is TGTGCCACCTCAGCGCGGGAGGGCTGGACAGATACGCAGTATTTT.